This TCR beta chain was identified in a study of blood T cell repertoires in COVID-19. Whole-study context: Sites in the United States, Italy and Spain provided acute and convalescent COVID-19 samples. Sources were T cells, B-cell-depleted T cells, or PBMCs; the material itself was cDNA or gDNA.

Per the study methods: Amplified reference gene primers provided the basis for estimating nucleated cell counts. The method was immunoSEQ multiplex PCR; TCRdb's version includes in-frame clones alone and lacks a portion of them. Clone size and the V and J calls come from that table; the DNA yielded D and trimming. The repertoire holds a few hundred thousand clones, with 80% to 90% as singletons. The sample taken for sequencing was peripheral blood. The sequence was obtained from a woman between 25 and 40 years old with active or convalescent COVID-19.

The CDR3 protein is CASSPSLDQPQHF. The CDR3 DNA is TGTGCCAGCTCACCTTCCCTTGATCAGCCCCAGCATTTT. The rearrangement links TRBV18 to TRBJ1-5; unclear D gene. Per the germline V gene, CDR1 is KGHSH and CDR2 is LQKENI. The CDR3 has 13 residues. V shed 3 bases and J shed 5 bases, with 8 bases lying between them. The whole variable domain, remainder taken from reference TRBV18 and TRBJ1-5, is NAGVMQNPRHLVRRRGQEARLRCSPMKGHSHVYWYRQLPEEGLKFMVYLQKENIIDESGMPKERFSAEFPKEGPSILRIQQVVRGDSAAYFCASSPSLDQPQHFGDGTRLSIL.